This TCR beta chain was observed in a study of T cell clonotyping in hematopoietic cell transplantation. Using immunoSEQ multiplex PCR, the repertoire was profiled, and TCRdb retains in-frame clones only, with some absent. The repertoire holds 35,000 to 45,000 clones, around 95% seen once, with about 0.8% in the top ten. V lost 4 bases, J lost 6 bases, and 14 bases lay in between. The germline CDR1 and CDR2 sequences are SGDLS and YYNGEE. The CDR3 length is 13 residues. The sequence derives from a woman aged 45-60 years in good health. Some clones in this sample may be carry-over from other donors' samples. The chain uses TRBV9 and TRBJ2-7, with unresolved D. The specimen was peripheral blood mononuclear cells. CDR3 coding DNA: TGTGCCAGCAGCCCAACTGGAAAGCGCGAGCAGTACTTC. Its translation: CASSPTGKREQYF.